Here is one T cell receptor (beta chain) with its context. Original handling: The assay estimated nucleated cells by amplifying reference gene primers. Repertoires were generated with immunoSEQ multiplex PCR, while TCRdb's copy carries only in-frame clones and drops some. That table furnishes V, J and clone size, whereas the DNA furnished D and trimming. This sample has 250,000 to 300,000 clones, with about 91% found just once. Trimming removed 4 bases from V and 7 bases from J; junction bases left unmatched: 7. Germline-derived CDR1 and CDR2 are SGHRS and YFSETQ. The CDR3 covers 14 residues. This specimen belongs to a study of blood T cell repertoires in COVID-19. Across the whole study: The United States, Italy and Spain provided the acute and convalescent COVID-19 samples. PBMCs, B-cell-depleted T cells, or T cells were the source of the cDNA or gDNA that made up the material.

The sequence came from a woman aged 25 to 39 who had recovered from COVID-19. The rearrangement links TRBV5-1 to TRBJ2-1, with 8 bases lining up with TRBD1. The sequencing input was peripheral blood. The CDR3 DNA follows: TGCGCCAGCAGCGTGGGACAGGTCGAAAATGAGCAGTTCTTC. This encodes CASSVGQVENEQFF. The whole variable domain, remainder taken from reference TRBV5-1 and TRBJ2-1, is KAGVTQTPRYLIKTRGQQVTLSCSPISGHRSVSWYQQTPGQGLQFLFEYFSETQRNKGNFPGRFSGRQFSNSRSEMNVSTLELGDSALYLCASSVGQVENEQFFGPGTRLTVL.